A selection of T cell receptor beta chains follows, all from one sample in a study of blood T cell repertoires in COVID-19. Data came from immunoSEQ multiplex PCR; TCRdb stores just in-frame clones and leaves some out. Among over 90,000 clones listed, roughly 86% were seen once. Sequenced sample: peripheral blood. The source is a man over 45 with active or convalescent COVID-19. CDR3s include the opening cysteine and the closing phenylalanine or tryptophan. Each record gives: clone size, J gene, D gene, V gene, CDR3 protein, CDR3 DNA. The D gene is left open where the match is weak. Only part of the rows carry a size: once, few, many, or a class if the clone is expanded.

clone size: NA; J gene: TRBJ2-5; D gene: NA; V gene: TRBV7-9; CDR3 protein: CASSRGNQETQYF; CDR3 DNA: TGTGCCAGCAGCCGGGGGAACCAAGAGACCCAGTACTTC
clone size: NA; J gene: TRBJ1-4; D gene: NA; V gene: TRBV24-1; CDR3 protein: CATQDGYNEKLFF; CDR3 DNA: TGTGCCACACAGGACGGATATAATGAAAAACTGTTTTTT
clone size: NA; J gene: TRBJ2-4; D gene: TRBD1; V gene: TRBV12-3/TRBV12-4; CDR3 protein: CASSFGAGGIQYF; CDR3 DNA: TGTGCCAGCAGTTTCGGGGCAGGGGGCATTCAGTACTTC
clone size: NA; J gene: TRBJ1-6; D gene: NA; V gene: TRBV6-1; CDR3 protein: CASSEGTTNSPLHF; CDR3 DNA: TGTGCCAGCAGTGAGGGGACAACGAATTCACCCCTCCACTTT
clone size: NA; J gene: TRBJ2-3; D gene: NA; V gene: TRBV5-8; CDR3 protein: CASSPWTGDTDTQYF; CDR3 DNA: TGTGCCAGCAGCCCGTGGACTGGAGACACAGATACGCAGTATTTT
clone size: NA; J gene: TRBJ2-5; D gene: TRBD1; V gene: TRBV10-3; CDR3 protein: CATRDSQETQYF; CDR3 DNA: TGTGCCACGAGGGACAGCCAAGAGACCCAGTACTTC
clone size: NA; J gene: TRBJ2-7; D gene: TRBD2; V gene: TRBV7-8; CDR3 protein: CASSMSTSGYRSYEQYF; CDR3 DNA: TGTGCCAGCAGCATGTCCACTAGCGGCTACCGCTCCTACGAGCAGTACTTC
clone size: NA; J gene: TRBJ1-3; D gene: NA; V gene: TRBV3-1/TRBV3-2; CDR3 protein: CASSQGPGVGNTIYF; CDR3 DNA: TGTGCCAGCAGCCAAGGGCCAGGGGTTGGAAACACCATATATTTT
clone size: NA; J gene: TRBJ2-1; D gene: TRBD1; V gene: TRBV18; CDR3 protein: CASSPWTGSNNEQFF; CDR3 DNA: TGTGCCAGCTCACCATGGACAGGGTCCAACAATGAGCAGTTCTTC
clone size: NA; J gene: TRBJ1-2; D gene: NA; V gene: TRBV13; CDR3 protein: CASSYNGGLAYNYGYTF; CDR3 DNA: TGTGCCAGCAGCTACAACGGGGGGCTCGCGTATAACTATGGCTACACCTTC
clone size: NA; J gene: TRBJ2-7; D gene: NA; V gene: TRBV24-1; CDR3 protein: CATSRRLQGYEQYF; CDR3 DNA: TGTGCCACCAGTCGCCGCCTACAGGGCTACGAGCAGTACTTC
clone size: NA; J gene: TRBJ1-5; D gene: TRBD1; V gene: TRBV24-1; CDR3 protein: CATSDSGTGVYSNQPQHF; CDR3 DNA: TGTGCCACCAGTGACTCGGGGACAGGGGTCTATAGCAATCAGCCCCAGCATTTT
clone size: NA; J gene: TRBJ1-5; D gene: NA; V gene: TRBV5-5; CDR3 protein: CASSLRESNQPQHF; CDR3 DNA: TGTGCCAGCAGCTTGCGGGAAAGCAATCAGCCCCAGCATTTT
clone size: NA; J gene: TRBJ2-7; D gene: NA; V gene: TRBV7-8; CDR3 protein: CASSLVQGSSYEQYF; CDR3 DNA: TGTGCCAGCAGCTTAGTACAGGGCAGCTCCTACGAGCAGTACTTC
clone size: once; J gene: TRBJ2-7; D gene: NA; V gene: TRBV9; CDR3 protein: CASSPSDRRVYEQYF; CDR3 DNA: TGTGCCAGCAGTCCCAGCGACAGGCGGGTATACGAGCAGTACTTC
clone size: once; J gene: TRBJ2-5; D gene: NA; V gene: TRBV5-1; CDR3 protein: CASSPSQGSETQYF; CDR3 DNA: TGCGCCAGCAGCCCGTCACAGGGATCAGAGACCCAGTACTTC
clone size: NA; J gene: TRBJ1-6; D gene: TRBD1; V gene: TRBV7-9; CDR3 protein: CASSSGQGVSYNSPLHF; CDR3 DNA: TGTGCCAGCAGCTCGGGACAGGGGGTTTCCTATAATTCACCCCTCCACTTT
clone size: NA; J gene: TRBJ2-1; D gene: NA; V gene: TRBV10-3; CDR3 protein: CAISESLYNEQFF; CDR3 DNA: TGTGCCATCAGTGAGTCCCTGTACAATGAGCAGTTCTTC
clone size: NA; J gene: TRBJ1-6; D gene: TRBD1; V gene: TRBV6-6; CDR3 protein: CASSQSSGTGNNSPLHF; CDR3 DNA: TGTGCCAGCAGTCAATCATCCGGGACAGGAAATAATTCACCCCTCCACTTT
clone size: NA; J gene: TRBJ2-5; D gene: NA; V gene: TRBV5-6; CDR3 protein: CASSHGTPKETQYF; CDR3 DNA: TGTGCCAGCAGCCACGGGACACCCAAAGAGACCCAGTACTTC
clone size: once; J gene: TRBJ1-1; D gene: TRBD1; V gene: TRBV10-3; CDR3 protein: CASTGPQNTEAFF; CDR3 DNA: TGTGCCTCGACAGGGCCCCAAAACACTGAAGCTTTCTTT
clone size: NA; J gene: TRBJ2-1; D gene: TRBD2; V gene: TRBV6-4; CDR3 protein: CASSSSGGLSYNEQFF; CDR3 DNA: TGTGCCAGCAGTTCTAGCGGGGGTCTCTCCTACAATGAGCAGTTCTTC
clone size: NA; J gene: TRBJ2-2; D gene: TRBD1; V gene: TRBV6-5; CDR3 protein: CASSSGQGDGELFF; CDR3 DNA: TGTGCCAGCAGTTCGGGACAGGGGGACGGGGAGCTGTTTTTT
clone size: NA; J gene: TRBJ2-2; D gene: TRBD1; V gene: TRBV11-2; CDR3 protein: CASSLVAGTANTGELFF; CDR3 DNA: TGTGCCAGCAGCTTAGTAGCCGGGACAGCGAACACCGGGGAGCTGTTTTTT
clone size: few; J gene: TRBJ2-7; D gene: TRBD1; V gene: TRBV7-8; CDR3 protein: CASSPWDSPYEQYF; CDR3 DNA: TGTGCCAGCAGCCCATGGGACAGCCCCTACGAGCAGTACTTC
clone size: NA; J gene: TRBJ1-2; D gene: NA; V gene: TRBV11-2; CDR3 protein: CASSLVSANYGYTF; CDR3 DNA: TGTGCCAGCAGCTTAGTGTCGGCTAACTATGGCTACACCTTC
clone size: NA; J gene: TRBJ2-7; D gene: TRBD1; V gene: TRBV11-2; CDR3 protein: CASSLDNRGYYEQYF; CDR3 DNA: TGTGCCAGCAGCTTAGATAACAGGGGGTATTACGAGCAGTACTTC
clone size: NA; J gene: TRBJ1-6; D gene: NA; V gene: TRBV7-8; CDR3 protein: CASSFSTDSPLHF; CDR3 DNA: TGTGCCAGCAGCTTTAGCACGGATTCACCCCTCCACTTT
clone size: NA; J gene: TRBJ1-4; D gene: NA; V gene: TRBV5-1; CDR3 protein: CASSLGLGGTEKLFF; CDR3 DNA: TGCGCCAGCAGCTTGGGGCTAGGAGGTACTGAAAAACTGTTTTTT
clone size: NA; J gene: TRBJ2-1; D gene: TRBD1; V gene: TRBV7-9; CDR3 protein: CASSSPETGKDEQFF; CDR3 DNA: TGTGCCAGCAGCTCCCCCGAGACAGGGAAGGATGAGCAGTTCTTC
clone size: NA; J gene: TRBJ2-2; D gene: NA; V gene: TRBV24-1; CDR3 protein: CATRAETNTGELFF; CDR3 DNA: TGTGCCACCAGAGCGGAGACGAACACCGGGGAGCTGTTTTTT
clone size: NA; J gene: TRBJ2-5; D gene: TRBD1; V gene: TRBV10-1; CDR3 protein: CASSESGQGAQYF; CDR3 DNA: TGCGCCAGCAGTGAGTCTGGACAGGGGGCCCAGTACTTC
clone size: few; J gene: TRBJ1-4; D gene: NA; V gene: TRBV6-1; CDR3 protein: CASSEPGGVQEKLFF; CDR3 DNA: TGTGCCAGCAGTGAACCGGGGGGGGTTCAAGAAAAACTGTTTTTT
clone size: NA; J gene: TRBJ2-1; D gene: TRBD1; V gene: TRBV10-1; CDR3 protein: CASSDRTGINNEQFF; CDR3 DNA: TGCGCCAGCAGTGATAGGACAGGTATCAACAATGAGCAGTTCTTC
clone size: NA; J gene: TRBJ1-6; D gene: NA; V gene: TRBV6-6; CDR3 protein: CASSYPGAGFNSPLHF; CDR3 DNA: TGTGCCAGCAGTTACCCTGGAGCAGGGTTTAATTCACCCCTCCACTTT